This TCR beta chain was captured by sequencing in a study of persistence of HIV-infected CD4 T cells. Overall study context: Blood samples, up to 180 mL, came from multiple time points, except a couple of leukapheresis donors sampled once. The study, taken as a whole, reports: Degenerate expanded CDR3beta sequences were enriched among CMV- and Gag-responding cells.

The sample holds one count of this clone. No antigen is known for it. Sequencing used immunoSEQ version 4 in survey mode. TCRdb's copy holds only in-frame clones and misses some; the assay was immunoSEQ multiplex PCR. The repertoire holds 35,000 to 50,000 clones, more than 70% seen once, with just over 1% in the top ten. This nonspecific control used anti-CD3/anti-CD28 bead stimulation of CD4+ T cells. Sorting selected CD4+ T cells upregulating both CD40 ligand and CD69. PBMCs were depleted of CD8+ T cells before stimulation. An approximately 18-hour stimulation of CD8-depleted PBMCs used anti-CD28/CD49d costimulation, CD40-blocking antibody and enfuvirtide. There are 14 residues in the CDR3. Germline V gene sequence: CDR1 MDHEN, CDR2 SYDVKM. The V and J ends lost 4 bases and 5 bases respectively, with 14 bases between them.

The material was CD4+ T cells sorted from PBMCs after approximately 20-hour stimulation, obtained from a patient who received antiretroviral therapy. V and J are TRBV28 and TRBJ1-2; perhaps TRBD1 as D (6 bases). The receptor was derived from an adult man with HIV who was CMV-seropositive. This chain's CDR3 is CASSSTEGGYGYTF. The CDR3 nucleotides are TGTGCCAGCAGTTCCACGGAAGGGGGTTATGGCTACACCTTC.